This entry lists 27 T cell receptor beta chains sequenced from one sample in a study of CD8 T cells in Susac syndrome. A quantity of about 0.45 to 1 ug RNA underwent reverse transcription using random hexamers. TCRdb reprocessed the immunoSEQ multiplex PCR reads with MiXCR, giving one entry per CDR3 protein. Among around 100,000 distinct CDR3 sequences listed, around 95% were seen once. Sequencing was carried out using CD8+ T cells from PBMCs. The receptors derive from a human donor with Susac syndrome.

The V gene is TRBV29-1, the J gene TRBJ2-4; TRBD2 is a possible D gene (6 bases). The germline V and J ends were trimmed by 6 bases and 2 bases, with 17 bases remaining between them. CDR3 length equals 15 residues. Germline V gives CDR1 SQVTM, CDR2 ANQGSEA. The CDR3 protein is CSVPSPTSSKNIQYF. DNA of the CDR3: TGCAGCGTCCCTTCCCCGACTAGTTCCAAAAACATTCAGTACTTC.

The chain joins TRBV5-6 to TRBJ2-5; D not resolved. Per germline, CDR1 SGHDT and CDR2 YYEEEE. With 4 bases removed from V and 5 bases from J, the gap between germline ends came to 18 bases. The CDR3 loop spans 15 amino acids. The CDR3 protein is CASSPTILRAETQYF. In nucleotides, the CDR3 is TGTGCCAGCAGCCCAACAATCTTACGGGCTGAGACCCAGTACTTC.

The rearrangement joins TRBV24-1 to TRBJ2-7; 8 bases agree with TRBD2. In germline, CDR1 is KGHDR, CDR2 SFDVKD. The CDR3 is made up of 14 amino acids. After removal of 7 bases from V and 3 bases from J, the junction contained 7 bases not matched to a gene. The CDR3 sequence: CATSPSGRFYEQYF. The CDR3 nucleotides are TGTGCCACCAGCCCAAGCGGGAGATTCTACGAGCAGTACTTC.

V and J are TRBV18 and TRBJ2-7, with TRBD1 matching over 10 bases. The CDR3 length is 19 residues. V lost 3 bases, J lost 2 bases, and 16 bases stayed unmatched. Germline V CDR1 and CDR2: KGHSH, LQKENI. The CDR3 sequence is CASSPDEPDRGLHPYEQYF. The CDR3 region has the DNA TGTGCCAGCTCACCCGACGAACCCGACAGGGGGCTACACCCCTACGAGCAGTACTTC.

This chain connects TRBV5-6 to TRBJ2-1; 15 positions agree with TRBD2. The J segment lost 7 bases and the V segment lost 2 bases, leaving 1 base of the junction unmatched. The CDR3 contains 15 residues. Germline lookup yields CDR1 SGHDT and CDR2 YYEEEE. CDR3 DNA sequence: TGTGCCAGCAGCTTCGGACTAGCGGGAGGGAATGAGCAGTTCTTC. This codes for CASSFGLAGGNEQFF.

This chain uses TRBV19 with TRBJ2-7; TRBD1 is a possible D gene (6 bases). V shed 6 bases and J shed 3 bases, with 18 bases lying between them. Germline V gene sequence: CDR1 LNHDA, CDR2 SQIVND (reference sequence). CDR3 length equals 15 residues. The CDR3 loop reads CASSQVLRGSYEQYF. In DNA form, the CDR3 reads TGTGCCAGTAGCCAGGTGTTGAGGGGGAGCTACGAGCAGTACTTC. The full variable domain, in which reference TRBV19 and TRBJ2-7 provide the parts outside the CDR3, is DGGITQSPKYLFRKEGQNVTLSCEQNLNHDAMYWYRQDPGQGLRLIYYSQIVNDFQKGDIAEGYSVSREKKESFPLTVTSAQKNPTAFYLCASSQVLRGSYEQYFGPGTRLTVT.

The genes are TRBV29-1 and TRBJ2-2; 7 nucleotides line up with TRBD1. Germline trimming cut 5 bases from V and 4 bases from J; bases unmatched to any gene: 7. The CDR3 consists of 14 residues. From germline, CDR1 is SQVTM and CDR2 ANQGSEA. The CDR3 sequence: CSVPRGISTGELFF. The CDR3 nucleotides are TGCAGCGTTCCCAGGGGGATAAGCACCGGGGAGCTGTTTTTT.

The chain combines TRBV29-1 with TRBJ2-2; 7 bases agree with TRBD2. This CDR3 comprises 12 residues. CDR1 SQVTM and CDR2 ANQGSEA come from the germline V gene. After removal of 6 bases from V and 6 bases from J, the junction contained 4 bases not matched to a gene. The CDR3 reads CSVPGRPGELFF. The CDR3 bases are TGCAGCGTCCCCGGGAGGCCCGGGGAGCTGTTTTTT.

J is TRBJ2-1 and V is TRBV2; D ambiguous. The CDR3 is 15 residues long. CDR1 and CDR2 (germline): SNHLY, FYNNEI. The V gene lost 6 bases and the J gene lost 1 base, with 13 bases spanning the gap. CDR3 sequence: CASRLQPGSYNEQFF. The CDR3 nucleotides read TGTGCCAGCAGGCTCCAGCCAGGATCCTACAATGAGCAGTTCTTC.

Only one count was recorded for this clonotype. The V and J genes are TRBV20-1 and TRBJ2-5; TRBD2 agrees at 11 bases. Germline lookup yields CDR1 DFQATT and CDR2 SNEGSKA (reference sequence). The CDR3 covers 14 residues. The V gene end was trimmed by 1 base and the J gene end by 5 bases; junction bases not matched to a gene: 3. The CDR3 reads CSARASGGTETQYF. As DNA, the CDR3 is TGCAGTGCTAGAGCTAGCGGGGGGACGGAGACCCAGTACTTC.

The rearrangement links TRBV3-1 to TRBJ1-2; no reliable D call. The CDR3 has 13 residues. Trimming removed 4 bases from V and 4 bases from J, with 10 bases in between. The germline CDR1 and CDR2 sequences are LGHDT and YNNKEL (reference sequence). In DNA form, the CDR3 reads TGTGCCAGCAGCCCCAATGGTGGCTATGGCTACACCTTC. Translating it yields CASSPNGGYGYTF. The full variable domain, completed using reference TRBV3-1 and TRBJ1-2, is DTAVSQTPKYLVTQMGNDKSIKCEQNLGHDTMYWYKQDSKKFLKIMFSYNNKELIINETVPNRFSPKSPDKAHLNLHINSLELGDSAVYFCASSPNGGYGYTFGSGTRLTVV.

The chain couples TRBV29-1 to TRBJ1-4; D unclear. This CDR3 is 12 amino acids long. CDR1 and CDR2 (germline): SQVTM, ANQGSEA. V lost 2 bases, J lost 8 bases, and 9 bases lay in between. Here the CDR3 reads CSVESKGEKLFF. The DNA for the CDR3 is TGCAGCGTTGAATCGAAGGGCGAAAAACTGTTTTTT.

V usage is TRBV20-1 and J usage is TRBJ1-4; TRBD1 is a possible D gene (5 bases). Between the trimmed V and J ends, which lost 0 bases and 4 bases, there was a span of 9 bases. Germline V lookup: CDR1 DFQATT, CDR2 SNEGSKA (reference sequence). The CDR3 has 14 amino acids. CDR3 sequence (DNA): TGCAGTGCTAGAGATGCAGGGATTAATGAAAAACTGTTTTTT. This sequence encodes CSARDAGINEKLFF.

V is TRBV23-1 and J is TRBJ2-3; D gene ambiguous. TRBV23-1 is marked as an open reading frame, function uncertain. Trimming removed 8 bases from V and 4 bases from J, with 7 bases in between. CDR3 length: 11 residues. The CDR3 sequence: CASYLADTQYF. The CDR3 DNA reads TGCGCCAGCTACCTTGCAGATACGCAGTATTTT.

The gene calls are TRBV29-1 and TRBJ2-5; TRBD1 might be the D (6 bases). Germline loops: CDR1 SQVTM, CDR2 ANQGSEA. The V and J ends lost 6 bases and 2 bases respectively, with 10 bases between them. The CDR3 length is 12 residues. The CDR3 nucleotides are TGCAGCGTCCGGACAGATCAAGAGACCCAGTACTTC. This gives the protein CSVRTDQETQYF.

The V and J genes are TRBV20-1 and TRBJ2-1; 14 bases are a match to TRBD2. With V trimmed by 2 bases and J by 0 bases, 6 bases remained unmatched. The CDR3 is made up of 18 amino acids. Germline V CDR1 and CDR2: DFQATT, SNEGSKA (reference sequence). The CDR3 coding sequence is TGCAGTGCTAGACGACTAGCGGGAGGGGAGGGCTCCTACAATGAGCAGTTCTTC. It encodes CSARRLAGGEGSYNEQFF.

The CDR3 reads CASSLQGGTQYF. The CDR3 bases are TGTGCCAGCAGCTTACAGGGAGGTACGCAGTATTTT. The chain is built from TRBV5-6 and TRBJ2-3; D might be TRBD1 or TRBD2, each matching 6 bases. V was cut by 2 bases and J by 8 bases, with 9 bases left in between. The germline V gene has CDR1 SGHDT and CDR2 YYEEEE. CDR3 size: 12 residues.

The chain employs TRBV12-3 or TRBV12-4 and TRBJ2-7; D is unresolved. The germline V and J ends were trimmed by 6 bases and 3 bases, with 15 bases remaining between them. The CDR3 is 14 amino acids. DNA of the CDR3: TGTGCCAGCAGCTTGGTCTTTGACCTCTACGAGCAGTACTTC. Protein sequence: CASSLVFDLYEQYF.

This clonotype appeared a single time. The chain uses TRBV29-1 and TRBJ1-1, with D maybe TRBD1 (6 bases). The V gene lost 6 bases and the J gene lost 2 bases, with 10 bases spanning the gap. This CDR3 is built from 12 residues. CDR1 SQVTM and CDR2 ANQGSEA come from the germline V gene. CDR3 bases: TGCAGCGTCAAAGGGACAAACACTGAAGCTTTCTTT. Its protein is CSVKGTNTEAFF.

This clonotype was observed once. The CDR3 nucleotides read TGTGCCAGCAGCTACCAGGGCTACACAGATACGCAGTATTTT. Translation: CASSYQGYTDTQYF. This sequence joins TRBV13 and TRBJ2-3; tentatively, D is TRBD1 (5 bases). Germline CDR1 PRHDT, CDR2 FYEKMQ (reference sequence). The CDR3 is 14 residues long. Trimming removed 4 bases at V and 2 bases at J, with 10 bases between. Drawing the rest from reference TRBV13 and TRBJ2-3, the complete variable domain is AAGVIQSPRHLIKEKRETATLKCYPIPRHDTVYWYQQGPGQDPQFLISFYEKMQSDKGSIPDRFSAQQFSDYHSELNMSSLELGDSALYFCASSYQGYTDTQYFGPGTRLTVL.

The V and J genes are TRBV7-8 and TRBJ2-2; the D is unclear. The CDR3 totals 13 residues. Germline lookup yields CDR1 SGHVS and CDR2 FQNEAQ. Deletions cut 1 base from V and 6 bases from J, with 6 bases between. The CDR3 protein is CASSLEAPGELFF. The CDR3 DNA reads TGTGCCAGCAGCTTAGAGGCCCCCGGGGAGCTGTTTTTT.

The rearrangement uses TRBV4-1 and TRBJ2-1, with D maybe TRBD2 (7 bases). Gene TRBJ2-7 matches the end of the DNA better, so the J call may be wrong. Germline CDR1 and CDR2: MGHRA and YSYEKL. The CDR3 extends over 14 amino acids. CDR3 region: CASSQDLGGDEQYF. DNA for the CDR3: TGCGCCAGCAGCCAAGATTTAGGGGGGGACGAGCAGTACTTC.

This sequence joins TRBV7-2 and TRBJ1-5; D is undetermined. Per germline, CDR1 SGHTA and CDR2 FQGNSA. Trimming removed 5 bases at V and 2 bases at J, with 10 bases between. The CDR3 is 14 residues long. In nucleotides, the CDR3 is TGTGCCAGCAGCCGCTACGGAGGCAATCAGCCCCAGCATTTT. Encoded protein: CASSRYGGNQPQHF.

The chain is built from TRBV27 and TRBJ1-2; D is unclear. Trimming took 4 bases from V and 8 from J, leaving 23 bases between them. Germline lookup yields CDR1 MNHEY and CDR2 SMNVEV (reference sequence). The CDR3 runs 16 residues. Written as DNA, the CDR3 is TGTGCCAGCAGTTCGTGGACCGCCGGCTCTGCTAAGGGCTACACCTTC. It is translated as CASSSWTAGSAKGYTF.

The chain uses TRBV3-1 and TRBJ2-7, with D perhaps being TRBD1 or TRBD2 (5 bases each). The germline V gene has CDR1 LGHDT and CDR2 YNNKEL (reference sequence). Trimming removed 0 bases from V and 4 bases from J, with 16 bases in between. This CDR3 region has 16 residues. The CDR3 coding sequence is TGTGCCAGCAGCCAAGATGCCACAGGAGGCCCGTACGAGCAGTACTTC. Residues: CASSQDATGGPYEQYF.

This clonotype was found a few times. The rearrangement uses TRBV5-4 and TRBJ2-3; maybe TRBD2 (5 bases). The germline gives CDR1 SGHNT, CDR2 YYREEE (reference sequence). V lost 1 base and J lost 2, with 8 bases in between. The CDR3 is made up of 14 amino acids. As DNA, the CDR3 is TGTGCCAGCAGCTTGAGAGGGTACACAGATACGCAGTATTTT. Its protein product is CASSLRGYTDTQYF.

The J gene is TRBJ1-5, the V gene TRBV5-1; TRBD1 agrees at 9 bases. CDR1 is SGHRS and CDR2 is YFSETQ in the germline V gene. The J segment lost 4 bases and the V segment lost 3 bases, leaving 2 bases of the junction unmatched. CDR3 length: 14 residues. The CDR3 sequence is CASSSTGGNQPQHF. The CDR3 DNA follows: TGCGCCAGCAGCTCGACAGGGGGAAATCAGCCCCAGCATTTT.